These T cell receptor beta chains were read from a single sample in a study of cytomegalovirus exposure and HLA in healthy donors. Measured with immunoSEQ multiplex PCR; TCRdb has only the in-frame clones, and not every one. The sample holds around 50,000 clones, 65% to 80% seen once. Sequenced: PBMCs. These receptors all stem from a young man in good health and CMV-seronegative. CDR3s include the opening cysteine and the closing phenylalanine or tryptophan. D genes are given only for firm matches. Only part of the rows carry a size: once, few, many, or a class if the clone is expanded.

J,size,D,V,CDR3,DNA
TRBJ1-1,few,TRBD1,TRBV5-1,CASSYRGMNTEAFF,TGCGCCAGCAGCTACAGGGGTATGAACACTGAAGCTTTCTTT
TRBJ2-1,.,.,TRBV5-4,CASHGVGGNEQFF,TGTGCCAGCCACGGGGTGGGGGGTAATGAGCAGTTCTTC
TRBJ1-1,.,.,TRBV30,CAWCWSPAQNTEAFF,TGTGCCTGGTGCTGGTCGCCTGCACAGAACACTGAAGCTTTCTTT
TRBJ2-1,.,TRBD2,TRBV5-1,CASSLELAGRNEQFF,TGCGCCAGCAGCTTGGAACTAGCGGGAAGGAATGAGCAGTTCTTC
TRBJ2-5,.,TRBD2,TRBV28,CASRLTSVQETQYF,TGTGCCAGCAGACTTACTAGCGTCCAAGAGACCCAGTACTTC
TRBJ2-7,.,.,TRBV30,CAWNYGTYEQYF,TGTGCCTGGAACTACGGTACCTACGAGCAGTACTTC
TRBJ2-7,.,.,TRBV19,CASSIGFGEAYEQYF,TGTGCCAGTAGTATAGGGTTCGGGGAGGCCTACGAGCAGTACTTC
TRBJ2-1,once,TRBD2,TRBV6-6,CASSPGLDYNEQFF,TGTGCCAGCAGTCCGGGACTAGATTACAATGAGCAGTTCTTC
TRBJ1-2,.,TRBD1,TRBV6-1,CASSEYGRPGQGAANKPLGEDTF,TGTGCCAGCAGTGAATACGGCCGGCCGGGGCAGGGGGCGGCCAATAAACCCCTTGGGGAGGACACCTTC
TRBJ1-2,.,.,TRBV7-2,CASSLIGGVNYGYTF,TGTGCCAGCAGCTTAATAGGGGGTGTGAACTATGGCTACACCTTC